This is a list of T cell receptor beta chains from one sample in a study of cytomegalovirus exposure and HLA in healthy donors. The protocol was immunoSEQ multiplex PCR, while the TCRdb copy is restricted to in-frame clones and leaves out a portion. This table has some 110,000 clones, under 90% appearing once. The sequencing sample was made of PBMCs. These receptors were obtained from a woman aged 30 to 39 in good health and CMV-seronegative. Both conserved end residues are part of each CDR3. A D gene is named only where the DNA matches it firmly. Clone size is given for some rows only: seen once, a few or many times, or a class if the clone is expanded.

v_call: TRBV11-2
j_call: TRBJ1-3
d_call: -
cdr3_length: 15
clone_size: -
cdr3_nt: TGTGCCAGCAGCCCCATGCGGTCCTCTGGAAACACCATATATTTT
cdr3_aa: CASSPMRSSGNTIYF

v_call: TRBV7-2
j_call: TRBJ2-5
d_call: -
cdr3_length: 15
clone_size: -
cdr3_nt: TGTGCCAGCAGCTCCCGGAGGGGAGGGGGAGAGACCCAGTACTTC
cdr3_aa: CASSSRRGGGETQYF

v_call: TRBV6-5
j_call: TRBJ1-5
d_call: -
cdr3_length: 13
clone_size: few
cdr3_nt: TGTGCCAGCAGCTCCCTTCATCGGCAGCCCCAGCATTTT
cdr3_aa: CASSSLHRQPQHF

v_call: TRBV5-4
j_call: TRBJ2-7
d_call: TRBD1
cdr3_length: 15
clone_size: -
cdr3_nt: TGTGCCAGCAGCTCCCGACAGGGTTGGGCCTACGAGCAGTACTTC
cdr3_aa: CASSSRQGWAYEQYF

v_call: TRBV7-2
j_call: TRBJ2-1
d_call: TRBD2
cdr3_length: 17
clone_size: -
cdr3_nt: TGTGCCAGCAGCCTAATCAAGGGACTAGCTTCACACAATGAGCAGTTCTTC
cdr3_aa: CASSLIKGLASHNEQFF

v_call: TRBV5-1
j_call: TRBJ2-1
d_call: TRBD2
cdr3_length: 16
clone_size: -
cdr3_nt: TGCGCCAGCAGCTTGTCATGGACTAGCGGGTACAATGAGCAGTTCTTC
cdr3_aa: CASSLSWTSGYNEQFF

v_call: TRBV11-2
j_call: TRBJ2-5
d_call: -
cdr3_length: 14
clone_size: -
cdr3_nt: TGTGCCAGCAGACGTGGACAGCGTCAAGAGACCCAGTACTTC
cdr3_aa: CASRRGQRQETQYF

v_call: TRBV7-2
j_call: TRBJ2-1
d_call: TRBD2
cdr3_length: 18
clone_size: few
cdr3_nt: TGTGCCAGCAGCTTCCGACGACTAGCGGGAGGGAGGGTCAATGAGCAGTTCTTC
cdr3_aa: CASSFRRLAGGRVNEQFF

v_call: TRBV2
j_call: TRBJ2-7
d_call: -
cdr3_length: 12
clone_size: few
cdr3_nt: TGTGCCAGCAGTCCGAGCCCCTACGAGCAGTACTTC
cdr3_aa: CASSPSPYEQYF

v_call: TRBV6-4
j_call: TRBJ1-2
d_call: -
cdr3_length: 13
clone_size: -
cdr3_nt: TGTGCCAGCAGTGTCACAGGGTCCTATGGCTACACCTTC
cdr3_aa: CASSVTGSYGYTF

v_call: TRBV30
j_call: TRBJ2-1
d_call: TRBD2
cdr3_length: 13
clone_size: few
cdr3_nt: TGTGCCTGGTCTCTGACTAGCGGGGATGAGCAGTTCTTC
cdr3_aa: CAWSLTSGDEQFF

v_call: TRBV5-1
j_call: TRBJ2-1
d_call: TRBD2
cdr3_length: 17
clone_size: -
cdr3_nt: TGCGCCAGCAGCTTTGACCCCCCCGGGACTAGCGGGATAGGGCAGTTCTTC
cdr3_aa: CASSFDPPGTSGIGQFF

v_call: TRBV28
j_call: TRBJ2-3
d_call: TRBD1
cdr3_length: 14
clone_size: -
cdr3_nt: TGTGCCAGCAGTGCTACAGGGGGCGGAGATACGCAGTATTTT
cdr3_aa: CASSATGGGDTQYF

v_call: TRBV7-9
j_call: TRBJ1-4
d_call: -
cdr3_length: 14
clone_size: -
cdr3_nt: TGTGCCAGCAGCTTTGGGACTGGGGATGAAAAACTGTTTTTT
cdr3_aa: CASSFGTGDEKLFF

v_call: TRBV19
j_call: TRBJ2-7
d_call: -
cdr3_length: 15
clone_size: -
cdr3_nt: TGTGCCAGTAGTTCCAAAGCGTGGGGCCTCTACGAGCAGTACTTC
cdr3_aa: CASSSKAWGLYEQYF

v_call: TRBV14
j_call: TRBJ2-2
d_call: -
cdr3_length: 14
clone_size: -
cdr3_nt: TGTGCCAGCAGCCAAGATCTTCGGTTAGGGGAGCTGTTTTTT
cdr3_aa: CASSQDLRLGELFF

v_call: TRBV4-2
j_call: TRBJ1-2
d_call: -
cdr3_length: 18
clone_size: -
cdr3_nt: TGTGCCAGCAGCCCACAGTTGACAGACCGTGGGATTCCCTATGGCTACACCTTC
cdr3_aa: CASSPQLTDRGIPYGYTF

v_call: TRBV27
j_call: TRBJ1-5
d_call: -
cdr3_length: 14
clone_size: -
cdr3_nt: TGTGCCAGCAGACCCGGGACAATGAATCAGCCCCAGCATTTT
cdr3_aa: CASRPGTMNQPQHF

v_call: TRBV6-4
j_call: TRBJ2-2
d_call: -
cdr3_length: 13
clone_size: -
cdr3_nt: TGTGCCAGCAGCGCTTCTAGGGGCGGGGAGCTGTTTTTT
cdr3_aa: CASSASRGGELFF

v_call: TRBV20-1
j_call: TRBJ1-2
d_call: -
cdr3_length: 11
clone_size: -
cdr3_nt: TGCAGTGCTTCAGATAACTATGGCTACACCTTC
cdr3_aa: CSASDNYGYTF

v_call: TRBV5-4
j_call: TRBJ1-2
d_call: TRBD1
cdr3_length: 14
clone_size: -
cdr3_nt: TGTGCCAGCACCAAGGACAGGGGAAACTATGGCTACACCTTC
cdr3_aa: CASTKDRGNYGYTF

v_call: TRBV5-1
j_call: TRBJ2-7
d_call: -
cdr3_length: 13
clone_size: -
cdr3_nt: TGCGCCAGCAGCTTGGACTCCGCCTACGAGCAGTACTTC
cdr3_aa: CASSLDSAYEQYF

v_call: TRBV14
j_call: TRBJ2-7
d_call: TRBD2
cdr3_length: 16
clone_size: -
cdr3_nt: TGTGCCAGCAGCCAAGTCCCCGGCGGGGGAACCTACGAGCAGTACTTC
cdr3_aa: CASSQVPGGGTYEQYF

v_call: TRBV27
j_call: TRBJ2-1
d_call: TRBD2
cdr3_length: 14
clone_size: -
cdr3_nt: TGTGCCAGCAGACTAGCGGGAGTAAAAAATGAGCAGTTCTTC
cdr3_aa: CASRLAGVKNEQFF

v_call: TRBV6-6
j_call: TRBJ1-1
d_call: -
cdr3_length: 13
clone_size: -
cdr3_nt: TGTGCCAGCACCAATAGGGCTGATCGGGGAGCTTTCTTT
cdr3_aa: CASTNRADRGAFF

v_call: TRBV29-1
j_call: TRBJ1-5
d_call: -
cdr3_length: 12
clone_size: once
cdr3_nt: TGCAGCGTAGGGGCTGACGGGAGGCCCCAGCATTTT
cdr3_aa: CSVGADGRPQHF

v_call: TRBV6-6
j_call: TRBJ1-6
d_call: -
cdr3_length: 15
clone_size: -
cdr3_nt: TGTGCCAGCAGTTTAATGGGAGGAATAAGGTCACCCCTCCACTTT
cdr3_aa: CASSLMGGIRSPLHF

v_call: TRBV4-3
j_call: TRBJ2-1
d_call: TRBD2
cdr3_length: 16
clone_size: -
cdr3_nt: TGCGCCAGCAGCCAGTCGGGGGCTAGCGGGAGTGATGAGCAGTTCTTC
cdr3_aa: CASSQSGASGSDEQFF

v_call: TRBV28
j_call: TRBJ2-7
d_call: -
cdr3_length: 13
clone_size: -
cdr3_nt: TGTGCCAGCAGTCTCTTCTTCTCCTACGAGCAGTACTTC
cdr3_aa: CASSLFFSYEQYF

v_call: TRBV7-2
j_call: TRBJ1-6
d_call: TRBD1
cdr3_length: 15
clone_size: once
cdr3_nt: TGTGCCAGCAGCACCGGACAGGTCTATAATTCACCCCTCCACTTT
cdr3_aa: CASSTGQVYNSPLHF

v_call: TRBV6-4
j_call: TRBJ2-7
d_call: TRBD2
cdr3_length: 16
clone_size: -
cdr3_nt: TGTGCCAGCAGTGACTCCGGGACTAGCGGTCTCTACGAGCAGTACTTC
cdr3_aa: CASSDSGTSGLYEQYF